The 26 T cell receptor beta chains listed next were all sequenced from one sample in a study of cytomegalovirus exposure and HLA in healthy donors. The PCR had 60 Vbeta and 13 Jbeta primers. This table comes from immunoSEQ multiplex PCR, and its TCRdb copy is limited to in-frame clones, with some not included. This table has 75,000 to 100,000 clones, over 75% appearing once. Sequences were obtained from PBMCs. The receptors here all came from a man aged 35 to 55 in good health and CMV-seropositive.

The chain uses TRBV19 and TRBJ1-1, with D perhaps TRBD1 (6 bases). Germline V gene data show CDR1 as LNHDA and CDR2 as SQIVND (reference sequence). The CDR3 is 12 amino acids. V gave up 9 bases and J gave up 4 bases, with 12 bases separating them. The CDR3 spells CASRDRPTEAFF. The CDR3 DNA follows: TGTGCCAGCAGAGACAGGCCCACTGAAGCTTTCTTT.

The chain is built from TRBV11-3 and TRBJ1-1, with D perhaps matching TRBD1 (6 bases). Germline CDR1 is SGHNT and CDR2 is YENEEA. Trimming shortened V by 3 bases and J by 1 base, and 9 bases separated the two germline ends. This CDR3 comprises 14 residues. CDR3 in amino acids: CASSFQGPNTEAFF. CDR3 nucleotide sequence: TGTGCCAGCAGCTTCCAGGGGCCGAACACTGAAGCTTTCTTT.

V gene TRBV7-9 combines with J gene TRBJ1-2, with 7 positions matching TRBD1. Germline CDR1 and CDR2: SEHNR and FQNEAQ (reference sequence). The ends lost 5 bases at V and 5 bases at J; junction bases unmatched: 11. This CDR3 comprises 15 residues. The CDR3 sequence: CASSPSAQGNYGYTF. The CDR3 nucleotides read TGTGCCAGCAGCCCCTCGGCACAGGGGAATTATGGCTACACCTTC.

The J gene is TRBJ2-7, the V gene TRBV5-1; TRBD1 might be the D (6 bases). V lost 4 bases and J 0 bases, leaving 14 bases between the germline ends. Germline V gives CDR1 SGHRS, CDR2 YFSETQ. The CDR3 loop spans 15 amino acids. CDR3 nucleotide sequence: TGCGCCAGCAGCCCGACAGGTGGTAGCTCCTACGAGCAGTACTTC. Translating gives CASSPTGGSSYEQYF.

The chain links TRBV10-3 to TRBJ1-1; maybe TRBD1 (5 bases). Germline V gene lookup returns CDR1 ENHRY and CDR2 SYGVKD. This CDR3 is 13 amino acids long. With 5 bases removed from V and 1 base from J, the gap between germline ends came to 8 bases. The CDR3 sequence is CAISPDRNTEAFF. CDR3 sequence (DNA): TGTGCCATCAGTCCAGACAGGAACACTGAAGCTTTCTTT.

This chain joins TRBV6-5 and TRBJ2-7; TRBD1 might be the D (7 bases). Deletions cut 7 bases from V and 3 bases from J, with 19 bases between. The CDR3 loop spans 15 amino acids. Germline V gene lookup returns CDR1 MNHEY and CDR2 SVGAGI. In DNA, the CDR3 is TGTGCCAGCACCCCGGGGGCAGGGGGATTCTACGAGCAGTACTTC. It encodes CASTPGAGGFYEQYF.

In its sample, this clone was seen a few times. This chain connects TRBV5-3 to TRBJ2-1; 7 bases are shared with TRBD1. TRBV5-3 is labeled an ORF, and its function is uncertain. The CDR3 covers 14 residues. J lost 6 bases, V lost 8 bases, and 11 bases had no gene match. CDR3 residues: CASPDRDGCNEQFF. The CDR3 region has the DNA TGTGCCAGCCCCGACAGGGATGGCTGCAATGAGCAGTTCTTC.

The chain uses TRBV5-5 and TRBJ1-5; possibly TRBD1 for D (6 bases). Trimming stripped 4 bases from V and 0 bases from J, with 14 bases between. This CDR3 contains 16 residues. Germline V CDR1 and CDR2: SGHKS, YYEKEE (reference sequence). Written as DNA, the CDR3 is TGTGCCAGCAGCCCAACAGGGAGTTATAGCAATCAGCCCCAGCATTTT. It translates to CASSPTGSYSNQPQHF.

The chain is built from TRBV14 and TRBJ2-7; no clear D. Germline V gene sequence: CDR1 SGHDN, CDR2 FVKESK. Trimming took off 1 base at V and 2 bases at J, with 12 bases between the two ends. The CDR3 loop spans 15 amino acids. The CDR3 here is CASSQGQADTYEQYF. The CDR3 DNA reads TGTGCCAGCAGCCAAGGGCAGGCAGATACCTACGAGCAGTACTTC. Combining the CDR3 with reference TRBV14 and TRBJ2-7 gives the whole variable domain EAGVTQFPSHSVIEKGQTVTLRCDPISGHDNLYWYRRVMGKEIKFLLHFVKESKQDESGMPNNRFLAERTGGTYSTLKVQPAELEDSGVYFCASSQGQADTYEQYFGPGTRLTVT.

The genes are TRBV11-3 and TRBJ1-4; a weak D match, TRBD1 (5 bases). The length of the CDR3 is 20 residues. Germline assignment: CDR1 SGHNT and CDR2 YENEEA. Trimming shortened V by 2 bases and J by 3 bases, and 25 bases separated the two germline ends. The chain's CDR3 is CASSLRQPLTGWNPNEKLFF. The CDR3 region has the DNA TGTGCCAGCAGCTTAAGACAGCCCCTAACGGGTTGGAACCCTAATGAAAAACTGTTTTTT. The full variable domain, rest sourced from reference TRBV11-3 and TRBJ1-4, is EAGVVQSPRYKIIEKKQPVAFWCNPISGHNTLYWYLQNLGQGPELLIRYENEEAVDDSQLPKDRFSAERLKGVDSTLKIQPAELGDSAVYLCASSLRQPLTGWNPNEKLFFGSGTQLSVL.

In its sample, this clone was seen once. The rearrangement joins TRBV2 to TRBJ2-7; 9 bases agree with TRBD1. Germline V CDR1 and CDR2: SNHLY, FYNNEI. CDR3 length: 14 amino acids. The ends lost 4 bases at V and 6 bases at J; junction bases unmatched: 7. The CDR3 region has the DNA TGTGCCAGCAGTGTCTCCGGGACAGGGTTCGAGCAGTACTTC. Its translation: CASSVSGTGFEQYF.

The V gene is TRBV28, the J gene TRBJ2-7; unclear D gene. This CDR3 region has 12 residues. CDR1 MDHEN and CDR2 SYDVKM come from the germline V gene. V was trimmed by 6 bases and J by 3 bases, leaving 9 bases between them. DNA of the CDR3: TGTGCCAGCAGCAAACCGGGCTACGAGCAGTACTTC. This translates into CASSKPGYEQYF. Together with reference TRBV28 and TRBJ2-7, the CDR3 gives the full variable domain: DVKVTQSSRYLVKRTGEKVFLECVQDMDHENMFWYRQDPGLGLRLIYFSYDVKMKEKGDIPEGYSVSREKKERFSLILESASTNQTSMYLCASSKPGYEQYFGPGTRLTVT.

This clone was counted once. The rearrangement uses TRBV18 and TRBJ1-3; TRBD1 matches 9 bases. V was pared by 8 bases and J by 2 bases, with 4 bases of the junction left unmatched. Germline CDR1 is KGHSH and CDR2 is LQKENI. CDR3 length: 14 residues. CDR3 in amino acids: CASTRDRAGNTIYF. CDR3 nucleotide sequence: TGTGCCAGCACCCGGGACAGGGCTGGAAACACCATATATTTT.

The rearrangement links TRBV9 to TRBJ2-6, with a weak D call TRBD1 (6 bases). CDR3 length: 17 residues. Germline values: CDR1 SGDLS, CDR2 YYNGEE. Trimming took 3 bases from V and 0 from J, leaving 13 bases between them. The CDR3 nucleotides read TGTGCCAGCAGCGGGGACACCCCACACTCTGGGGCCAACGTCCTGACTTTC. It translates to CASSGDTPHSGANVLTF.

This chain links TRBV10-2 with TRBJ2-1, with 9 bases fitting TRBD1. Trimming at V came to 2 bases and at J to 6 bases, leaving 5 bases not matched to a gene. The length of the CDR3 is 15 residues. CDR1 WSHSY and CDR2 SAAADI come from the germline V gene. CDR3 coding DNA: TGCGCCAGCAGTGAGGCCGGGACAGGGACCAATGAGCAGTTCTTC. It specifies CASSEAGTGTNEQFF.

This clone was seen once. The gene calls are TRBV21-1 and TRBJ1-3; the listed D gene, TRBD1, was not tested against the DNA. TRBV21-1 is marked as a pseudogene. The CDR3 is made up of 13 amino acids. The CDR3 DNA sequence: TGTGCCAGCAGCAAAGGACAGGTTCACACCATATATTTT. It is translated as CASSKGQVHTIYF.

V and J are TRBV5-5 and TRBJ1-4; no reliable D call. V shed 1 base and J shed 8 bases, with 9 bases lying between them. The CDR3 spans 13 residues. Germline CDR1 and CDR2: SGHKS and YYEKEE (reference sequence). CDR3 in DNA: TGTGCCAGCAGCTTGCAGGATGGGGAAAAACTGTTTTTT. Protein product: CASSLQDGEKLFF.

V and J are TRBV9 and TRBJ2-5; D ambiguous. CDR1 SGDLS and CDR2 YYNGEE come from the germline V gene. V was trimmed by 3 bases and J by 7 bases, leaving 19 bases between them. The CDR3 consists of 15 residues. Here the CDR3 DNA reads TGTGCCAGCAGCGATGTGAGTCTCGCCACGGGGACCCAGTACTTC. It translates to CASSDVSLATGTQYF.

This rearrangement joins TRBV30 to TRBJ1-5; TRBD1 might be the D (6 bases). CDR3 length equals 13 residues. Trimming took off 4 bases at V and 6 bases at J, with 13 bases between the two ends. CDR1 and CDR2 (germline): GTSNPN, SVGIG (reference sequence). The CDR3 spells CAWTPGGGQPQHF. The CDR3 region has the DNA TGTGCCTGGACCCCGGGGGGCGGTCAGCCCCAGCATTTT.

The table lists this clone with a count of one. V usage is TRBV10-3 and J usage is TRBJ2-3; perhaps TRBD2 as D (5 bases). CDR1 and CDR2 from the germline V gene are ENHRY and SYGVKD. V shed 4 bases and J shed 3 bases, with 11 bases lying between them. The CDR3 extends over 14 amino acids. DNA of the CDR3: TGTGCCATCAGTGCAAGACGAGGGACAGATACGCAGTATTTT. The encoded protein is CAISARRGTDTQYF.

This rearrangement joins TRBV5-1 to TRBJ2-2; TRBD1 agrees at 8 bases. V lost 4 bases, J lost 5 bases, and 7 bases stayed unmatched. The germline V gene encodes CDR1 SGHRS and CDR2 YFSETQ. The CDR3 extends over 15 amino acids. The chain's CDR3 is CASSEQGGKTGELFF. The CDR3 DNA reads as TGCGCCAGCAGCGAACAGGGGGGTAAAACCGGGGAGCTGTTTTTT.

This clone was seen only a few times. CDR3 in DNA: TGCAGCGTCGCGACAGGGAGCAATCAGCCCCAGCATTTT. Its protein is CSVATGSNQPQHF. The chain has TRBV29-1 and TRBJ1-5, with 7 bases matching TRBD1. Germline CDR1 SQVTM, CDR2 ANQGSEA. J gave up 1 base and V 6 bases, and 3 bases lay outside the gene matches. The CDR3 is 13 amino acids.

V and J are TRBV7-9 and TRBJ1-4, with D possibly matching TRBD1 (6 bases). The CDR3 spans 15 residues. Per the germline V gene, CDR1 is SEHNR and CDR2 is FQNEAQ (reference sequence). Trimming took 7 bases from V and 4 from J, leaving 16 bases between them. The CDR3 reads CASMLGQGINEKLFF. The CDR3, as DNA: TGTGCCAGCATGCTAGGGCAGGGGATTAATGAAAAACTGTTTTTT. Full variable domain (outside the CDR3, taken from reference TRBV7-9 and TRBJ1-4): DTGVSQNPRHKITKRGQNVTFRCDPISEHNRLYWYRQTLGQGPEFLTYFQNEAQLEKSRLLSDRFSAERPKGSFSTLEIQRTEQGDSAMYLCASMLGQGINEKLFFGSGTQLSVL.

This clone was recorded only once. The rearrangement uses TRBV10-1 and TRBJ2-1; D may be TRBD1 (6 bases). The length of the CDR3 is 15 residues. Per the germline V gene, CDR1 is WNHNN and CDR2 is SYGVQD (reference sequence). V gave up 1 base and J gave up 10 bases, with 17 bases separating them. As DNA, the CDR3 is TGCGCCAGCAGTGAGTTCCAGGGGAGAAAATACGAGCAGTTCTTC. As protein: CASSEFQGRKYEQFF.

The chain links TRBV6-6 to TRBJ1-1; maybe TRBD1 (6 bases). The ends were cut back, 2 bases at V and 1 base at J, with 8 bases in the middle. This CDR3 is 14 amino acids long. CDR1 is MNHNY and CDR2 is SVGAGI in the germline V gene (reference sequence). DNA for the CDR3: TGTGCCAGCAGTTACGGGGGCTCGAACACTGAAGCTTTCTTT. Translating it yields CASSYGGSNTEAFF.

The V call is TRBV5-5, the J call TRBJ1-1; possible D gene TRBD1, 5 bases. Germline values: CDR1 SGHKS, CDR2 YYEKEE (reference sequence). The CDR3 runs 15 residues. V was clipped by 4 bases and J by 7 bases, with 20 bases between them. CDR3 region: CASSPPMTVWGEAFF. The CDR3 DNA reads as TGTGCCAGCAGCCCACCAATGACAGTGTGGGGTGAAGCTTTCTTT.